Presented here are 22 T cell receptor beta chains from one specimen sequenced in a study of T cell repertoires in cytomegalovirus infection. Each CDR3 protein gets one entry after TCRdb re-called the reads with MiXCR. This table has about 740,000 distinct CDR3 sequences, roughly a third appearing once. The sample consisted of PBMCs. These receptors were obtained from a human donor in good health (CMV status not recorded). Some clones in this sample may be carry-over from other donors' samples.

The rearrangement links TRBV12-3 or TRBV12-4 to TRBJ2-1; tentatively, D is TRBD1 (5 bases). Trimming shortened V by 3 bases and J by 7 bases, and 7 bases separated the two germline ends. The CDR3 is 12 residues long. CDR3 bases: TGTGCCAGCAGTTTTGGGGCGAATGAGCAGTTCTTC. Protein: CASSFGANEQFF.

Concerning this clonotype itself: One junction end does not reproduce the germline sequence, and a read error may be involved. The chain is built from TRBV27 and TRBJ2-7; 7 bases are a match to TRBD1. The CDR3 extends over 16 amino acids. Germline loops: CDR1 MNHEY, CDR2 SMNVEV (reference sequence). The CDR3 nucleotides read TGTGCAAGCAGTCCATCCCTGGGACAGAGCTCCTACGAGCAGTACTTC. Encoded protein: CASSPSLGQSSYEQYF.

This chain uses TRBV24-1 with TRBJ1-1, with D uncertain. V shed 4 bases and J shed 4 bases, with 18 bases lying between them. Germline loops: CDR1 KGHDR, CDR2 SFDVKD. There are 16 residues in the CDR3. This CDR3 is CATSESGRGSGTEAFF. The CDR3 nucleotides read TGTGCCACCAGTGAGAGCGGACGGGGAAGCGGCACTGAAGCTTTCTTT.

This chain joins TRBV20-1 and TRBJ2-2; no firm D call. Trimming left V 4 bases short and J 4 bases short, with 4 bases between. Germline V lookup: CDR1 DFQATT, CDR2 SNEGSKA (reference sequence). The CDR3 extends over 11 amino acids. CDR3 amino acids: CSATTTGELFF. Written as DNA, the CDR3 is TGCAGTGCTACTACCACCGGGGAGCTGTTTTTT.

In its sample, this clonotype was seen many times. This chain links TRBV7-8 with TRBJ2-3; no firm D call. Germline CDR1 reads SGHVS; CDR2 reads FQNEAQ. V shed 5 bases and J shed 2 bases, with 11 bases lying between them. CDR3 length equals 14 residues. The CDR3 reads CASSLLAVTDTQYF. CDR3 bases: TGTGCCAGCAGCCTGTTGGCGGTCACAGATACGCAGTATTTT.

This chain connects TRBV19 to TRBJ2-7, with 10 bases that match TRBD2. J gave up 0 bases and V 11 bases, and 13 bases lay outside the gene matches. The CDR3 runs to 16 residues. Looked up from germline, CDR1 is LNHDA and CDR2 is SQIVND (reference sequence). The CDR3 is CASYIKTSGTSYEQYF. For the CDR3, the DNA is TGTGCCTCCTATATTAAAACTAGCGGGACCTCCTACGAGCAGTACTTC.

The CDR3, as DNA: TGTGCCAGCATCGGGGGAACTAATGAAAAACTGTTTTTT. It specifies CASIGGTNEKLFF. This sequence joins TRBV28 and TRBJ1-4; D possibly corresponds to TRBD1 (5 bases). Between the trimmed V and J ends, which lost 7 bases and 1 base, there was a span of 7 bases. The germline V gene has CDR1 MDHEN and CDR2 SYDVKM. The CDR3 contains 13 residues.

This rearrangement joins TRBV4-1 to TRBJ2-1, with 12 nucleotides matching TRBD2. Trimming cost V 3 bases and J 9 bases; bases outside gene matches: 6. The CDR3 sequence is 15 residues long. The germline CDR1 and CDR2 sequences are MGHRA and YSYEKL. CDR3 amino acids: CASSQVGLAGLEQFF. In nucleotides, the CDR3 is TGCGCCAGCAGCCAGGTGGGACTAGCGGGTCTTGAGCAGTTCTTC.

This clonotype was seen a handful of times. The chain uses TRBV7-4 and TRBJ2-7; D remains unclear. The CDR3 spans 12 residues. The V end lost 1 base, the J end lost 6 bases, and 7 bases lay between the germline ends. CDR1 SGHVT and CDR2 SQSDAQ come from the germline V gene. The CDR3 DNA is TGTGCCAGCAGCTTAGAGGCGTTCGAGCAGTACTTC. It specifies CASSLEAFEQYF.

This chain connects TRBV19 to TRBJ2-1, with D hard to call. The CDR3 consists of 15 residues. Deletions cut 6 bases from V and 4 bases from J, with 16 bases between. Germline CDR1 reads LNHDA; CDR2 reads SQIVND (reference sequence). DNA of the CDR3: TGTGCCAGTAGCTCACGTCAGGTCTTATACAATGAGCAGTTCTTC. It yields the protein CASSSRQVLYNEQFF.

This clonotype has just a few counts. This chain links TRBV10-3 with TRBJ2-2, with 11 bases identical to TRBD2. The CDR3 is made up of 17 amino acids. Looked up from germline, CDR1 is ENHRY and CDR2 is SYGVKD. V lost 8 bases, J lost 3 bases, and 11 bases stayed unmatched. The CDR3: CAILRSTGLADTGELFF. The CDR3 DNA reads as TGTGCCATCCTCAGGAGTACGGGACTAGCGGACACCGGGGAGCTGTTTTTT.

This clonotype was counted only a few times. The rearrangement links TRBV28 to TRBJ2-2; D may match TRBD1 or TRBD2 (5 bases each). This CDR3 has 17 amino acids. V was shortened by 2 bases and J by 7 bases, with 20 bases between the two germline ends. The germline gives CDR1 MDHEN, CDR2 SYDVKM. In nucleotides, the CDR3 is TGTGCCAGCAGTTTAGTGGGGCGCAGGAGGCTGGTCGGGGAGCTGTTTTTT. This translates into CASSLVGRRRLVGELFF.

This chain joins TRBV6-2 or TRBV6-3 and TRBJ1-6; the match to TRBD1 covers 7 bases. This CDR3 region has 16 residues. Germline loops: CDR1 MNHEY, CDR2 SVGEGT. Losses at the gene ends were 4 bases for V and 8 bases for J; bases not matched to a gene: 11. This chain's CDR3 is CASSWVRGRADSPLHF. The DNA of the CDR3 is TGTGCCAGCAGTTGGGTCAGGGGGAGAGCGGATTCACCCCTCCACTTT.

The chain couples TRBV6-6 to TRBJ1-4; D remains unclear. Trimming removed 7 bases from V and 5 bases from J, with 5 bases in between. Germline-derived CDR1 and CDR2 are MNHNY and SVGAGI (reference sequence). The CDR3 consists of 11 residues. The CDR3, as DNA: TGTGCCAGCATCTTCAATGAAAAACTGTTTTTT. Translation gives CASIFNEKLFF.

Ten or more counts support this clonotype. V is TRBV12-3 or TRBV12-4 and J is TRBJ1-4; TRBD1 matches 7 bases. The V segment lost 7 bases and the J segment 1 base; nucleotides outside the gene matches: 3. This CDR3 contains 14 residues. The CDR3 DNA follows: TGTGCCAGCACCTGGGACAGAACTAATGAAAAACTGTTTTTT. Its protein is CASTWDRTNEKLFF.

This rearrangement joins TRBV18 to TRBJ1-1; D gene unclear. V was pared by 3 bases and J by 4 bases, with 12 bases between. CDR3 length: 14 residues. Germline CDR1 and CDR2: KGHSH and LQKENI. CDR3 in DNA: TGTGCCAGCTCACCTTCAACCCAGGCCACTGAAGCTTTCTTT. It codes for CASSPSTQATEAFF.

As regards this clonotype: Its ends do not fully match the called genes, so a read error is possible. This chain joins TRBV27 and TRBJ1-5; D gene uncertain. CDR3 size: 15 residues. Germline V lookup: CDR1 MNHEY, CDR2 SMNVEV (reference sequence). The CDR3 sequence: CVSKMRELSNQPQHF. The CDR3 DNA sequence: TGTGTCAGCAAGATGCGGGAGCTTAGCAATCAGCCCCAGCATTTT.

J is TRBJ2-1 and V is TRBV11-3, with D possibly being TRBD2 (5 bases). The germline gives CDR1 SGHNT, CDR2 YENEEA. The ends were cut back, 5 bases at V and 8 bases at J, with 13 bases in the middle. This CDR3 has 13 amino acids. The CDR3 here is CASSGQVEDEQFF. As DNA, the CDR3 is TGTGCCAGCAGCGGCCAGGTGGAGGATGAGCAGTTCTTC.

This clonotype occurred many times. This chain links TRBV28 with TRBJ2-2; D is undetermined. The germline V and J ends were trimmed by 5 bases and 5 bases, with 21 bases remaining between them. The germline gives CDR1 MDHEN, CDR2 SYDVKM. The CDR3 totals 17 residues. The CDR3 coding sequence is TGTGCCAGCAGTCTCATCACTCGGGTCGGTGGGACCGGGGAGCTGTTTTTT. Translated, it gives CASSLITRVGGTGELFF.

This clonotype was found many times. V and J are TRBV7-2 and TRBJ1-5, with D possibly TRBD1 on 5 matching bases. Germline V gene sequence: CDR1 SGHTA, CDR2 FQGNSA. V was clipped by 1 base and J by 3 bases, with 10 bases between them. This CDR3 comprises 15 residues. The chain's CDR3 is CASSLVQGLNQPQHF. The CDR3 DNA is TGTGCCAGCAGCTTAGTGCAGGGCCTCAATCAGCCCCAGCATTTT.

The gene calls are TRBV6-5 and TRBJ2-3; 8 bases are a match to TRBD2. This CDR3 region has 16 residues. CDR1 and CDR2 from the germline V gene are MNHEY and SVGAGI. The V and J ends lost 5 bases and 1 base, in that order; junction bases with no gene match: 8. CDR3 nucleotides: TGTGCCAGCAGTAGTGCGGGGGGTTCAGGCACAGATACGCAGTATTTT. It codes for CASSSAGGSGTDTQYF.

The rearrangement joins TRBV5-4 to TRBJ2-2, with 7 bases aligning to TRBD1. The junction had 7 bases not matched to a gene; V was cut back by 5 bases and J by 0 bases. Germline V lookup: CDR1 SGHNT, CDR2 YYREEE (reference sequence). The CDR3 consists of 16 residues. CDR3 region: CASRWTGNANTGELFF. CDR3 nucleotide sequence: TGTGCCAGCAGATGGACAGGCAACGCGAACACCGGGGAGCTGTTTTTT.